This is a list of T cell receptor beta chains from one sample in a study of blood T cells in healthy people across ages. TCRdb passed the 5' RACE reads through MiXCR, listing each CDR3 protein once. Counted here are around 1,800,000 distinct CDR3 sequences, about 39% occurring once; the ten biggest clones make up 20% to 25%. The sample was blood. The origin of the receptors is a human donor in good health. The conserved cysteine and the conserved F or W are not part of the CDR3 here.

j_gene: TRBJ2-7; v_gene: TRBV5-1; CDR3aa: ASSSGQLSYEQY
j_gene: TRBJ1-5; v_gene: TRBV20-1; CDR3aa: SAGGDRSWSNQPQH
j_gene: TRBJ1-1; v_gene: TRBV9; CDR3aa: ASSVIQGAHAEAF
j_gene: TRBJ2-3; v_gene: TRBV20-1; CDR3aa: SAPTGGGADTQY
j_gene: TRBJ2-1; v_gene: TRBV14; CDR3aa: ASSQGLSRSSYNEQF
j_gene: TRBJ2-3; v_gene: TRBV28; CDR3aa: ASSPSDGGFTDTQY
j_gene: TRBJ2-7; v_gene: TRBV20-1; CDR3aa: SALLGQGVYEQY
j_gene: TRBJ1-1; v_gene: TRBV4-1; CDR3aa: ASSPGREMSTEAF
j_gene: TRBJ2-2; v_gene: TRBV20-1; CDR3aa: SASSLPGELF
j_gene: TRBJ2-2; v_gene: TRBV10-3; CDR3aa: AISEHFTGELF
j_gene: TRBJ2-5; v_gene: TRBV12-3/TRBV12-4; CDR3aa: ASSPQVQETQY
j_gene: TRBJ2-1; v_gene: TRBV29-1; CDR3aa: SIWEFKRGNEQF
j_gene: TRBJ1-1; v_gene: TRBV6-2/TRBV6-3; CDR3aa: ASSPTVYGSAF
j_gene: TRBJ2-7; v_gene: TRBV12-3/TRBV12-4; CDR3aa: ASTKGPPYEQY
j_gene: .; v_gene: TRBV29-1; CDR3aa: SVGGLAGREQY
j_gene: TRBJ2-1; v_gene: TRBV5-1; CDR3aa: ASSLSGGNLANEQF
j_gene: TRBJ2-7; v_gene: TRBV4-1; CDR3aa: ASSQGSYSSYEQY
j_gene: TRBJ2-3; v_gene: TRBV10-2; CDR3aa: ANSDDTYTDTQY
j_gene: TRBJ2-1; v_gene: TRBV7-2; CDR3aa: ASSAVSRARKQF
j_gene: TRBJ1-5; v_gene: TRBV4-1; CDR3aa: ASSPKMGDGGGQPQH
j_gene: TRBJ2-5; v_gene: TRBV3-1; CDR3aa: ATGLARGEQY
j_gene: TRBJ2-1; v_gene: TRBV7-2; CDR3aa: ASNHRDRGRSEQF
j_gene: TRBJ1-2; v_gene: TRBV28; CDR3aa: ASSPRGIENT
j_gene: TRBJ2-1; v_gene: TRBV12-3/TRBV12-4; CDR3aa: ASSLRVRGSYNEQF
j_gene: TRBJ1-5; v_gene: TRBV10-3; CDR3aa: AISADGNQPQH
j_gene: TRBJ2-1; v_gene: TRBV6-1; CDR3aa: ASSLKYGSGAYNEQF
j_gene: TRBJ1-2; v_gene: TRBV4-2; CDR3aa: ASSRGRVGTGVTGYT
j_gene: TRBJ2-5; v_gene: TRBV7-9; CDR3aa: ASSAMRISYNEQY
j_gene: TRBJ2-5; v_gene: TRBV12-3/TRBV12-4; CDR3aa: ASSFRGDETQY
j_gene: TRBJ2-3; v_gene: TRBV2; CDR3aa: AGRLAGNTDTQY
j_gene: TRBJ1-5; v_gene: TRBV6-1; CDR3aa: ASSDGGQPQH
j_gene: TRBJ1-4; v_gene: TRBV5-5; CDR3aa: ASSDRATNEKLF
j_gene: TRBJ2-7; v_gene: TRBV27; CDR3aa: ASSPQDSYEQY
j_gene: TRBJ1-2; v_gene: TRBV29-1; CDR3aa: SVRILQGLYGYT
j_gene: TRBJ1-2; v_gene: TRBV20-1; CDR3aa: SASPGANYGYT
j_gene: TRBJ1-2; v_gene: TRBV9; CDR3aa: ASSVEGNSYGYT
j_gene: TRBJ2-1; v_gene: TRBV19; CDR3aa: ASSTRRTGKEYNEQF
j_gene: .; v_gene: TRBV28; CDR3aa: ASRAFDSPYEQY
j_gene: TRBJ2-3; v_gene: TRBV29-1; CDR3aa: SVLGSGSTDTQY
j_gene: TRBJ1-5; v_gene: TRBV5-5; CDR3aa: ASSIQGTAQPQH
j_gene: .; v_gene: TRBV5-6; CDR3aa: ASSLRLADEQY
j_gene: TRBJ1-1; v_gene: TRBV10-3; CDR3aa: AISDRLEAF
j_gene: TRBJ1-2; v_gene: TRBV7-2; CDR3aa: ASSLAGQYGYT
j_gene: TRBJ2-3; v_gene: TRBV7-9; CDR3aa: ASSFTPDGRLIVDTQY
j_gene: TRBJ2-5; v_gene: TRBV3-1; CDR3aa: ASSQRGPSPIQETQY
j_gene: TRBJ2-7; v_gene: TRBV4-1; CDR3aa: ASSQVGQGGEQY